The 21 T cell receptor beta chains reported below all come from one sample, sequenced in a study of blood T cell repertoires in COVID-19. This table comes from immunoSEQ multiplex PCR, and its TCRdb copy is limited to in-frame clones, with some not included. The profile shows about 310,000 clones, over 75% of them singletons. Source material: PBMCs or T cells enriched from blood (not recorded which). The receptors stem from a woman between 35 and 50 years old who had recovered from COVID-19.

This clone was observed a single time. V usage is TRBV10-3 and J usage is TRBJ2-5; 8 bases are a match to TRBD2. The CDR3 runs 16 residues. Germline V gene lookup returns CDR1 ENHRY and CDR2 SYGVKD. Trimming cost V 6 bases and J 2 bases; bases outside gene matches: 11. The CDR3, as DNA: TGTGCCATCAGCCTCGACGGGGGGGGAAGGCAAGAGACCCAGTACTTC. Translation gives CAISLDGGGRQETQYF.

The gene calls are TRBV5-1 and TRBJ2-1; 10 bases line up with TRBD1. The CDR3 totals 16 residues. Germline assignment: CDR1 SGHRS and CDR2 YFSETQ. Trimming took 0 bases from V and 0 from J; bases not matched to a gene: 0. CDR3 residues: CASSLGTGGSYNEQFF. The CDR3 DNA reads as TGCGCCAGCAGCTTGGGGACAGGGGGCTCCTACAATGAGCAGTTCTTC. Combining the CDR3 with reference TRBV5-1 and TRBJ2-1 gives the whole variable domain KAGVTQTPRYLIKTRGQQVTLSCSPISGHRSVSWYQQTPGQGLQFLFEYFSETQRNKGNFPGRFSGRQFSNSRSEMNVSTLELGDSALYLCASSLGTGGSYNEQFFGPGTRLTVL.

J is TRBJ2-7 and V is TRBV4-1; D possibly corresponds to TRBD2 (5 bases). Germline V gene lookup returns CDR1 MGHRA and CDR2 YSYEKL. The V end lost 0 bases, the J end lost 0 bases, and 12 bases lay between the germline ends. This CDR3 has 16 residues. The CDR3 sequence: CASSQDRTAGSYEQYF. The CDR3 DNA reads as TGCGCCAGCAGCCAAGATAGAACGGCGGGCTCCTACGAGCAGTACTTC.

V usage is TRBV19 and J usage is TRBJ2-2; D is unclear. Germline CDR1 is LNHDA and CDR2 is SQIVND (reference sequence). V lost 7 bases, J lost 5 bases, and 8 bases lay in between. The length of the CDR3 is 12 residues. The CDR3 DNA reads TGTGCCAGTAATCGGGTGACCGGGGAGCTGTTTTTT. Encoded protein: CASNRVTGELFF.

This clone is a singleton in its sample. The J gene is TRBJ1-2, the V gene TRBV4-3; unclear D gene. CDR1 and CDR2 (germline): LGHNA, YSLEER. Between the trimmed V and J ends, which lost 1 base and 3 bases, there was a span of 18 bases. The CDR3 consists of 17 residues. The CDR3 protein is CASSQGTSPSEDYGYTF. DNA for the CDR3: TGCGCCAGCAGCCAAGGAACCTCACCCTCCGAGGACTATGGCTACACCTTC.

This clone occurred a few times. V is TRBV5-1 and J is TRBJ2-7, with 7 bases identical to TRBD1. V shed 0 bases and J 5 bases; nucleotides not matched to a gene: 8. Looked up from germline, CDR1 is SGHRS and CDR2 is YFSETQ. The CDR3 consists of 15 residues. The DNA for the CDR3 is TGCGCCAGCAGCTTGGGTTCCTACAGGGGCAACGAGCAGTACTTC. This sequence encodes CASSLGSYRGNEQYF.

This clone has only one observation. The chain couples TRBV2 to TRBJ2-7; 8 nucleotides agree with TRBD1. Germline assignment: CDR1 SNHLY and CDR2 FYNNEI. The ends lost 6 bases at V and 3 bases at J; junction bases unmatched: 13. This CDR3 is built from 16 residues. CDR3 nucleotide sequence: TGTGCCAGCAGCGACCTATTCGACAGGGGTAGCTACGAGCAGTACTTC. Translation gives CASSDLFDRGSYEQYF.

In the case of this clone: The identical CDR3 is also encoded by other nucleotide sequences in the sample. This chain joins TRBV5-1 and TRBJ2-1; 9 bases are shared with TRBD2. The CDR3 length is 15 residues. Germline V gene sequence: CDR1 SGHRS, CDR2 YFSETQ. The J segment lost 0 bases and the V segment lost 4 bases, leaving 2 bases of the junction unmatched. CDR3 region: CASSLAGSSYNEQFF. CDR3 bases: TGCGCCAGCAGCCTAGCGGGGAGCTCCTACAATGAGCAGTTCTTC. Based on the CDR3 plus reference TRBV5-1 and TRBJ2-1, the full variable domain is KAGVTQTPRYLIKTRGQQVTLSCSPISGHRSVSWYQQTPGQGLQFLFEYFSETQRNKGNFPGRFSGRQFSNSRSEMNVSTLELGDSALYLCASSLAGSSYNEQFFGPGTRLTVL.

J is TRBJ2-7 and V is TRBV7-2, with D tentatively TRBD1 (5 bases). There are 14 residues in the CDR3. V gave up 0 bases and J gave up 6 bases, with 12 bases separating them. CDR1 is SGHTA, CDR2 FQGNSA, per germline. The CDR3 region is CASSLAGQGGEQYF. Written as DNA, the CDR3 is TGTGCCAGCAGCTTAGCCGGGCAGGGCGGCGAGCAGTACTTC. The full variable domain, completed using reference TRBV7-2 and TRBJ2-7, is GAGVSQSPSNKVTEKGKDVELRCDPISGHTALYWYRQSLGQGLEFLIYFQGNSAPDKSGLPSDRFSAERTGGSVSTLTIQRTQQEDSAVYLCASSLAGQGGEQYFGPGTRLTVT.

This chain links TRBV19 with TRBJ2-2; 8 positions match TRBD1. Per germline, CDR1 LNHDA and CDR2 SQIVND (reference sequence). Trimming took 7 bases from V and 4 from J; bases not matched to a gene: 2. The CDR3 is made up of 13 amino acids. CDR3 amino acids: CASTDRGTGELFF. CDR3 coding DNA: TGTGCCAGTACCGACAGGGGCACCGGGGAGCTGTTTTTT.

This clone has only one observation. This chain links TRBV2 with TRBJ1-3; no reliable D call. Trimming left V 8 bases short and J 2 bases short, with 10 bases between. The CDR3 has 13 amino acids. Germline V gene lookup returns CDR1 SNHLY and CDR2 FYNNEI. The CDR3 is CASSPQAGNTIYF. In DNA form, the CDR3 reads TGTGCCAGCTCCCCGCAGGCTGGAAACACCATATATTTT.

The gene calls are TRBV25-1 and TRBJ2-1, with D maybe TRBD1 (5 bases). This CDR3 has 15 amino acids. Germline values: CDR1 MGHDK, CDR2 SYGVNS. Trimming left V 7 bases short and J 5 bases short, with 18 bases between. DNA of the CDR3: TGTGCCAGCACCTTTTCAGGGAAGGGGCACAATGAGCAGTTCTTC. Amino acids: CASTFSGKGHNEQFF.

This chain links TRBV12-5 with TRBJ2-2; TRBD2 matches 13 bases. J was trimmed by 4 bases and V by 6 bases; bases with no gene match: 8. This CDR3 is 17 amino acids long. The germline V gene encodes CDR1 LGHNT and CDR2 FRNRAP. The CDR3 DNA reads TGTGCTAGTGGACACGCAGGACTAGCGGGAGCCACCGGGGAGCTGTTTTTT. Protein: CASGHAGLAGATGELFF. The complete variable domain, with remaining parts taken from reference TRBV12-5 and TRBJ2-2, reads DARVTQTPRHKVTEMGQEVTMRCQPILGHNTVFWYRQTMMQGLELLAYFRNRAPLDDSGMPKDRFSAEMPDATLATLKIQPSEPRDSAVYFCASGHAGLAGATGELFFGEGSRLTVL.

This sequence joins TRBV9 and TRBJ1-1, with unresolved D. V shed 3 bases and J shed 4 bases, with 10 bases lying between them. CDR3 length: 13 residues. Germline V gene sequence: CDR1 SGDLS, CDR2 YYNGEE. The CDR3 DNA is TGTGCCAGCAGCGAAGTGAGTGGCACTGAAGCTTTCTTT. It translates to CASSEVSGTEAFF.

The gene calls are TRBV7-9 and TRBJ1-3; a weak D match, TRBD1 (5 bases). CDR1 and CDR2 (germline): SEHNR, FQNEAQ (reference sequence). V was pared by 4 bases and J by 1 base, with 14 bases between. The CDR3 covers 16 residues. The CDR3 loop reads CASSSGAGTSGNTIYF. The CDR3 DNA sequence: TGTGCCAGCAGCTCGGGAGCAGGGACGTCTGGAAACACCATATATTTT.

This chain joins TRBV4-1 and TRBJ2-1; 9 positions match TRBD1. The J segment lost 6 bases and the V segment lost 3 bases, leaving 9 bases of the junction unmatched. In germline, CDR1 is MGHRA, CDR2 YSYEKL. CDR3 size: 16 residues. The CDR3 nucleotides are TGCGCCAGCAGCCATTTAGGGGGACAGGGTCTCAATGAGCAGTTCTTC. Its translation: CASSHLGGQGLNEQFF.

The CDR3 sequence is CASSKNSYEQYF. The CDR3 DNA reads TGCGCCAGCAGCAAGAACAGTTACGAGCAGTACTTC. The gene calls are TRBV5-1 and TRBJ2-7; D gene unclear. Trimming removed 4 bases at V and 4 bases at J, with 9 bases between. CDR3 length equals 12 residues. Per germline, CDR1 SGHRS and CDR2 YFSETQ.

The V call is TRBV10-1, the J call TRBJ2-1; D is unclear. Trimming stripped 0 bases from V and 0 bases from J, with 6 bases between. The CDR3 contains 15 residues. Germline V gene data show CDR1 as WNHNN and CDR2 as SYGVQD (reference sequence). CDR3 nucleotide sequence: TGCGCCAGCAGTGAGTCCCCAGGCTCCTACAATGAGCAGTTCTTC. It translates to CASSESPGSYNEQFF.

The chain has TRBV29-1 and TRBJ2-2, with 7 positions matching TRBD1. CDR3 length equals 13 residues. Germline V gene sequence: CDR1 SQVTM, CDR2 ANQGSEA. Trimming took 6 bases from V and 6 from J; bases not matched to a gene: 7. CDR3 loop: CSVRTTGSGELFF. The CDR3 region has the DNA TGCAGCGTGCGGACGACAGGGTCCGGGGAGCTGTTTTTT.

The chain combines TRBV3-1 (or the pseudogene TRBV3-2) with TRBJ1-2; no clear D. Germline V gene sequence: CDR1 LGHDT, CDR2 YNNKEL (reference sequence). V lost 4 bases, J lost 0 bases, and 18 bases lay in between. This CDR3 has 17 residues. The CDR3 here is CASSRRDLIPTNYGYTF. The CDR3 coding sequence is TGTGCCAGCAGCCGCCGGGATCTTATCCCTACTAACTATGGCTACACCTTC.

The V call is TRBV28, the J call TRBJ1-2; the D gene is possibly TRBD1 (5 bases). Germline V lookup: CDR1 MDHEN, CDR2 SYDVKM. The CDR3 contains 14 residues. Trimming took off 2 bases at V and 4 bases at J, with 11 bases between the two ends. The CDR3 bases are TGTGCCAGCAGTTTAGGAGGGGCGGGCTATGGCTACACCTTC. This translates into CASSLGGAGYGYTF.